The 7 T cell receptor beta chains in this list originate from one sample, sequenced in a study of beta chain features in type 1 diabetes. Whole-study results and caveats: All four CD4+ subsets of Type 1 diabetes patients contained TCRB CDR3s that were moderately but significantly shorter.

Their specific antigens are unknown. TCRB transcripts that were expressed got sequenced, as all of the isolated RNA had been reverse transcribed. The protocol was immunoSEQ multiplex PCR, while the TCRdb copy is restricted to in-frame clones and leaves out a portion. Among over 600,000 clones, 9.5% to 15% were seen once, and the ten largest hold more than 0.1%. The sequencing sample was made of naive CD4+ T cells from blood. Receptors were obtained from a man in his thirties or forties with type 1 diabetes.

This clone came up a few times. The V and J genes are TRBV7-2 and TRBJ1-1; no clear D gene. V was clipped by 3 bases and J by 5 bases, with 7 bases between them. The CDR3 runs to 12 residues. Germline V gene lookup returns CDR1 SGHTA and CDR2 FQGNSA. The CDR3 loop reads CASSFIGTEAFF. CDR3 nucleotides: TGTGCCAGCAGCTTCATCGGGACTGAAGCTTTCTTT. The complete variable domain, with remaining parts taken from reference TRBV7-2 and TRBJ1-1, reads GAGVSQSPSNKVTEKGKDVELRCDPISGHTALYWYRQSLGQGLEFLIYFQGNSAPDKSGLPSDRFSAERTGGSVSTLTIQRTQQEDSAVYLCASSFIGTEAFFGQGTRLTVV.

Here the CDR3 reads CASSQRDSSSGNTIYF. The CDR3 DNA is TGTGCCAGCAGCCAACGGGACAGTTCCTCTGGAAACACCATATATTTT. The V gene is TRBV4-2, the J gene TRBJ1-3; TRBD1 matches at 7 bases. Germline lookup yields CDR1 LGHNA and CDR2 YNFKEQ. CDR3 length equals 16 residues. J lost 0 bases, V lost 2 bases, and 4 bases had no gene match.

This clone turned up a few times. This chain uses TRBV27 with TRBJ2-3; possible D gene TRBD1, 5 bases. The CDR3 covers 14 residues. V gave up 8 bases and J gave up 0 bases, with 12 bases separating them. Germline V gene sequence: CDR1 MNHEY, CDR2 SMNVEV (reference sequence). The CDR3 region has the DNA TGTGCCAGCTGGCTGGGGCAGAGCACAGATACGCAGTATTTT. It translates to CASWLGQSTDTQYF.

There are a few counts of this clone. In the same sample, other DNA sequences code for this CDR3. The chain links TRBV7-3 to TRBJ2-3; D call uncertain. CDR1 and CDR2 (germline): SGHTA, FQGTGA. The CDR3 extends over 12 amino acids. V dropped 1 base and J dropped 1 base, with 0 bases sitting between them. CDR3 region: CASSLSTDTQYF. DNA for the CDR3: TGTGCCAGCAGCTTAAGCACAGATACGCAGTATTTT.

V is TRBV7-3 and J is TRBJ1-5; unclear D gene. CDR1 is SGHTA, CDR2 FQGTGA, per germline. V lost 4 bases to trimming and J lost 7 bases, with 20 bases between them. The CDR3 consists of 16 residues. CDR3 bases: TGTGCCAGCAGCTCCCACGGATCGGGAATGGGGCAGCCCCAGCATTTT. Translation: CASSSHGSGMGQPQHF.

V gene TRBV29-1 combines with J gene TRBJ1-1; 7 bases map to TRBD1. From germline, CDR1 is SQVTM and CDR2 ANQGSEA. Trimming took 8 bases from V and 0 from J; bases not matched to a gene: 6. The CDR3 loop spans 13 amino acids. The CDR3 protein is CSSWTGLNTEAFF. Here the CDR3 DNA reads TGCAGCTCCTGGACAGGCTTGAACACTGAAGCTTTCTTT.

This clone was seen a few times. Written as DNA, the CDR3 is TGTGCCAGCAGGAAAGAGGGGGACACTGAAGCTTTCTTT. Encoded protein: CASRKEGDTEAFF. The V call is TRBV9, the J call TRBJ1-1; a possible D gene is TRBD1 (6 bases). The CDR3 has 13 amino acids. CDR1 and CDR2 from the germline V gene are SGDLS and YYNGEE. Trimming stripped 5 bases from V and 3 bases from J, with 11 bases between.